A selection of T cell receptor beta chains follows, all from one sample in a study of T cell responses to AZD1222 COVID-19 vaccine. The table came from immunoSEQ multiplex PCR; TCRdb's copy has only in-frame clones and leaves some out. The table includes 130,000 to 150,000 clones, just under 95% detected once. Sample: peripheral blood, taken after recovery from COVID-19. The source of these receptors is an adult who had recovered from COVID-19. Each CDR3 is given with its conserved first and last residue. The order of the fields is J gene, clone size, V gene, D gene, CDR3 DNA, CDR3 protein. A D gene is named only where the DNA matches it firmly. Where a row states a size, it is once, few, many or the class of an expanded clone; other rows omit it.

j_gene: TRBJ2-5
abundance: -
v_gene: TRBV28
d_gene: -
CDR3nt: TGTGCCAGCAGTTTGGCCCCCCCACTAGGCCGGGGGACCCAGTACTTC
CDR3aa: CASSLAPPLGRGTQYF

j_gene: TRBJ1-2
abundance: -
v_gene: TRBV10-3
d_gene: -
CDR3nt: TGTGCCATCAGTGAACAGGGAAGTGGCTACACCTTC
CDR3aa: CAISEQGSGYTF

j_gene: TRBJ1-1
abundance: -
v_gene: TRBV5-1
d_gene: TRBD1
CDR3nt: TGCGCCAGCAGTCAACAGGGGGTGAACACTGAAGCTTTCTTT
CDR3aa: CASSQQGVNTEAFF

j_gene: TRBJ2-3
abundance: once
v_gene: TRBV7-2
d_gene: -
CDR3nt: TGTGCCACCCCCTTCCAGAGCGCAGATACGCAGTATTTT
CDR3aa: CATPFQSADTQYF

j_gene: TRBJ1-3
abundance: -
v_gene: TRBV19
d_gene: -
CDR3nt: TGTGCCACCAGTATCGGAAACACCATATATTTT
CDR3aa: CATSIGNTIYF

j_gene: TRBJ1-1
abundance: few
v_gene: TRBV6-5
d_gene: -
CDR3nt: TGTGCCAGCAGTTACTCGGTGGAGAACACTGAAGCTTTCTTT
CDR3aa: CASSYSVENTEAFF

j_gene: TRBJ2-5
abundance: -
v_gene: TRBV9
d_gene: TRBD2
CDR3nt: TGTGCCAGCAGCGTAGGGCTAGCGGGAGGGGAGACCCAGTACTTC
CDR3aa: CASSVGLAGGETQYF

j_gene: TRBJ1-5
abundance: -
v_gene: TRBV24-1
d_gene: -
CDR3nt: TGTGCCACCGAAGAGGGACCCGAGAGCAATCAGCCCCAGCATTTT
CDR3aa: CATEEGPESNQPQHF

j_gene: TRBJ2-3
abundance: -
v_gene: TRBV6-2/TRBV6-3
d_gene: -
CDR3nt: TGTGCCAGCAGCCTCCCCTTAGATACGCAGTATTTT
CDR3aa: CASSLPLDTQYF

j_gene: TRBJ1-2
abundance: -
v_gene: TRBV12-5
d_gene: -
CDR3nt: TGTGCTAGTGGCTATTATCCGGGACGACTAACAGGATACTATGGCTACACCTTC
CDR3aa: CASGYYPGRLTGYYGYTF

j_gene: TRBJ2-1
abundance: -
v_gene: TRBV5-1
d_gene: -
CDR3nt: TGCGCCAGCAGTTTACAGGGACTGAGCTCCTACAATGAGCAGTTCTTC
CDR3aa: CASSLQGLSSYNEQFF

j_gene: TRBJ1-5
abundance: -
v_gene: TRBV27
d_gene: TRBD1
CDR3nt: TGTGCCAGCAGGGTACAGGGGGGCAATCAGCCCCAGCATTTT
CDR3aa: CASRVQGGNQPQHF

j_gene: TRBJ1-1
abundance: -
v_gene: TRBV6-5
d_gene: TRBD1
CDR3nt: TGTGCCAGCAGTTCAGGGGGCGTTGGGAACACTGAAGCTTTCTTT
CDR3aa: CASSSGGVGNTEAFF

j_gene: TRBJ1-2
abundance: -
v_gene: TRBV19
d_gene: TRBD1
CDR3nt: TGTGCCAGTAGTAGATTCGGGGACGGACAGGGGCTACGTGGCTACACCTTC
CDR3aa: CASSRFGDGQGLRGYTF